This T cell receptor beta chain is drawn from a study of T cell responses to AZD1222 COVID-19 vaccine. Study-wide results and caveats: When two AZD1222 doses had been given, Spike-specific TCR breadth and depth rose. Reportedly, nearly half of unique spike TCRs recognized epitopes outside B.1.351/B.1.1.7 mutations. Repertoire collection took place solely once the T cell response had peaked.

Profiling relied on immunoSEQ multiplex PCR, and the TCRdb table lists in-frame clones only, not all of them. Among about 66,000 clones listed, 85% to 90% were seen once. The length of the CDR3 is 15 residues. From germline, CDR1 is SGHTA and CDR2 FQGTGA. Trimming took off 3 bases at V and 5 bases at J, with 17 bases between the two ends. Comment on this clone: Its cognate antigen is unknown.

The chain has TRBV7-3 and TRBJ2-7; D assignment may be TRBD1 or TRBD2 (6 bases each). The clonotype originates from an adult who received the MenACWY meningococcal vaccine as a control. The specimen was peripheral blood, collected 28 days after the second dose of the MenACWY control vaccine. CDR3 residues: CASSFTLGGFNEQYF. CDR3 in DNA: TGTGCCAGCAGCTTCACCCTAGGGGGGTTCAACGAGCAGTACTTC.